Listed below are T cell receptor beta chains from one sample, sequenced in a study of blood T cells in healthy people across ages. One entry per CDR3 protein results from TCRdb running MiXCR on the 5' RACE reads. The sample lists hundreds of thousands of distinct CDR3 sequences; around 43% were seen once. The sequencing sample was made of blood. These receptors were collected from a man of 80 years or more in good health. CDR3s include the opening cysteine and the closing phenylalanine or tryptophan. A D gene is named only where the DNA matches it firmly. Clone size is given for some rows only: seen once, a few or many times, or a class if the clone is expanded.

>TRBJ2-7|TRBV4-3|.|.
TGCGCCAGCAGCCAGGAAAAGCGTTCGAACAATGCGCAGTACTTC
CASSQEKRSNNAQYF
>TRBJ2-1|TRBV5-1|few|.
TGCGCCAGCAGCGCACTCCCCGGGACGTACAATGAGCAGTTCTTC
CASSALPGTYNEQFF
>TRBJ2-3|TRBV6-2/TRBV6-3|.|.
TGTGCCAGCGCACAAGGCCGTCTGGATACGCAGTATTTT
CASAQGRLDTQYF
>TRBJ2-3|TRBV15|once|.
TGTGCCACCAGCAGACCCAAAGGAGGCAGTCTTCCAGATACGCAGTATTTT
CATSRPKGGSLPDTQYF
>TRBJ2-3|TRBV11-3|.|.
TGTGCCAGCAGCTTAGGGAAACTAAGCGCAGATACGCAGTATTTT
CASSLGKLSADTQYF
>TRBJ2-7|TRBV30|few|.
TGTGCCTGGACGGACGGTTCCTACGAGCAGTACTTC
CAWTDGSYEQYF
>TRBJ2-3|TRBV6-6|.|.
TGTGCCAGCACACGGCAGGGTTCAGATACGCAGTATTTT
CASTRQGSDTQYF
>TRBJ1-2|TRBV6-2/TRBV6-3|.|TRBD1
TGTGCCAGCAGTTATGGGGACAGGAAAGATGGCTACACCTTC
CASSYGDRKDGYTF
>TRBJ2-1|TRBV4-1|few|.
TGCGCCAGCAGCCAGGGAGGGGGGGCCTACAATGAGCAGTTCTTC
CASSQGGGAYNEQFF
>TRBJ1-2|TRBV20-1|.|TRBD1
TGCAGTGCTAGAGTGGCAGGGGGTGGCGTAGGCTATGGCTACACCTTC
CSARVAGGGVGYGYTF
>TRBJ1-4|TRBV20-1|.|.
TGCAGTGCCCCCGACAGAACTAATGAAAAACTGTTTTTT
CSAPDRTNEKLFF
>TRBJ2-1|TRBV16|.|TRBD1
TGTGCCAGCAGCCAAAGGGGACAGTCCTACAATGAGCAGTTCTTC
CASSQRGQSYNEQFF
>TRBJ1-5|TRBV7-2|few|.
TGTGCCAGCAGCCGGGGGGGCAATCAGCCCCAGCATTTT
CASSRGGNQPQHF
>TRBJ2-7|TRBV20-1|.|TRBD2
TGCAGTGCTAGCCCCACTAGCGGGGCATACAATGAGCAGTACTTC
CSASPTSGAYNEQYF
>TRBJ2-7|TRBV20-1|few|TRBD1
TGCAGTGCTAGAGGACAGGGGAACGACGAGCAGTACTTC
CSARGQGNDEQYF
>TRBJ1-6|TRBV7-2|.|.
TGTGCCAGCAGCTTATCAGGGGTTAACAATTCACCCCTCCACTTT
CASSLSGVNNSPLHF
>TRBJ1-2|TRBV28|few|.
TGTGCCAGCAGTCCGGGACCGAGGGGTTATGGCTACACCTTC
CASSPGPRGYGYTF
>TRBJ1-1|TRBV3-1|.|.
TGTGCCAGCAGTAGATTCCCGGGGGCGAGGAACACTGAAGCTTTCTTT
CASSRFPGARNTEAFF
>TRBJ2-1|TRBV10-2|few|TRBD2
TGCGCCAGCAAACTAGCGGGAGGGAATGAGCAGTTCTTC
CASKLAGGNEQFF
>TRBJ2-5|TRBV28|.|.
TGTGCCAGCAGCCCCCCCGCTAGCAGAGAGACCCAGTACTTC
CASSPPASRETQYF
>TRBJ2-6|TRBV30|.|TRBD1
TGTGCCTGGATTCACTCCGGGACAGTGAGCTCTGGGGCCAACGTCCTGACTTTC
CAWIHSGTVSSGANVLTF
>TRBJ2-7|TRBV25-1|.|.
TGTGCCAGCCCGGACAGTTCCTACGAGCAGTACTTC
CASPDSSYEQYF
>TRBJ2-7|TRBV6-1|.|TRBD1
TGTGCCAGCAGTCGGGACAGGCAGCGGGACGAGCAGTACTTC
CASSRDRQRDEQYF
>TRBJ2-1|TRBV4-3|.|.
TGCGCCAGCAGCCAAGGGAGGGGCCTTTACAATGAGCAGTTCTTC
CASSQGRGLYNEQFF
>TRBJ2-7|TRBV6-5|few|.
TGTGCCAGCAGTTACTCGTACAGGGAATCCTACGAGCAGTACTTC
CASSYSYRESYEQYF
>TRBJ1-2|TRBV4-3|.|.
TGCGCCAGCAGCCAAGATATTTTCACAGGGAACTATGGCTACACCTTC
CASSQDIFTGNYGYTF
>TRBJ2-3|TRBV27|few|TRBD1
TGTGCCATCCGACCGGGACAGGGGAAAACAGATACGCAGTATTTT
CAIRPGQGKTDTQYF
>TRBJ2-5|TRBV7-9|.|TRBD1
TGTGCCAGCAGCCGCCCGGGACAGCAAAAAGAGACCCAGTACTTC
CASSRPGQQKETQYF
>TRBJ2-1|TRBV12-5|.|TRBD2
TGTGCTAGTGGTTCAGCCCTGACTAGCGCCAAAGAAAATGAGCAGTTCTTC
CASGSALTSAKENEQFF
>TRBJ1-6|TRBV29-1|.|.
TGCAGCGTCGCCTTCCTCGATTCGGGATCACCCCTCCACTTT
CSVAFLDSGSPLHF
>TRBJ2-7|TRBV5-1|.|TRBD2
TGCGCCAGCAGCGTTCAACTAGCGGGAGACTACAATGAGCAGTACTTC
CASSVQLAGDYNEQYF
>TRBJ2-7|TRBV20-1|.|.
TGCAGTGCTAGAGATTTAGGAGACAGTTCCTACGAGCAGTACTTC
CSARDLGDSSYEQYF
>TRBJ2-7|TRBV20-1|.|.
TGCAGTGCTAGAGTGGCAGGAGGAAACACCTACGAGCAGTACTTC
CSARVAGGNTYEQYF
>TRBJ2-1|TRBV3-1|.|TRBD1
TGTGCCAGCAGCCAAGCCGGGACAGGGTCCTACAATGAGCAGTTCTTC
CASSQAGTGSYNEQFF
>TRBJ2-7|TRBV20-1|.|TRBD1
TGCAGTGCTCCCCGGACAGGCACCTACGAGCAGTACTTC
CSAPRTGTYEQYF
>TRBJ2-6|TRBV29-1|.|TRBD1
TGCAGCGTTGCCCCCCCAGGGGGAAGCTCTGGGGCCAACGTCCTGACTTTC
CSVAPPGGSSGANVLTF
>TRBJ2-5|TRBV4-1|.|TRBD2
TGCGCCAGCAGCCAAGCGATGGGACTAGCGGGGGAGGGAGAGACCCTGTACTTC
CASSQAMGLAGEGETLYF
>TRBJ2-2|TRBV20-1|few|TRBD1
TGCAGTGCTAGACAGCTAGGACAGGGTGATCTTGGCGGGGAGCTGTTTTTT
CSARQLGQGDLGGELFF
>TRBJ1-1|TRBV12-3/TRBV12-4|once|.
TGTGCCAGCAGTTTGAGCGGCAGGGGAACTGAAGCTTTCTTT
CASSLSGRGTEAFF
>TRBJ2-7|TRBV6-6|many|TRBD2
TGTGCCAGCAGTTACCGGGAGGGGGTCCGGTCAAGCTCCTACGAGCAGTACTTC
CASSYREGVRSSSYEQYF
>TRBJ1-2|TRBV7-9|.|.
TGTGCCAGCGGGCTCGGGGAGGGGGATGGCTACACCTTC
CASGLGEGDGYTF